These 20 T cell receptor beta chains were sequenced from one sample in a study of CD8+CD57+ T cells in acquired aplastic anemia. Profiles of TCR beta VDJ and CDR3 were generated from a genomic DNA template. TCRdb independently ran MiXCR on the reads; one entry per CDR3 protein. The repertoire holds around 170,000 distinct CDR3 sequences, with roughly 63% as singletons. The material sequenced was sorted CD4+, CD8+, or CD8+CD57+ T cells (not recorded which) from PBMCs. These receptors all stem from a human donor in good health.

The chain is built from TRBV5-1 and TRBJ2-3; perhaps D is TRBD1 or TRBD2 (5 bases each). Germline CDR1 reads SGHRS; CDR2 reads YFSETQ. This CDR3 is built from 16 residues. Trimming took 0 bases from V and 1 from J, leaving 12 bases between them. The CDR3 sequence: CASSLGDVTGTDTQYF. The CDR3 DNA sequence: TGCGCCAGCAGCTTGGGGGACGTTACCGGCACAGATACGCAGTATTTT.

The chain links TRBV2 to TRBJ1-2; possible D gene TRBD1, 6 bases. The V gene's germline CDR1 is SNHLY and CDR2 FYNNEI. Trimming removed 5 bases from V and 2 bases from J, with 9 bases in between. This CDR3 comprises 13 residues. As DNA, the CDR3 is TGTGCCAGCAGTCCCGGACAGAACTATGGCTACACCTTC. This encodes CASSPGQNYGYTF. Looking up the rest from reference TRBV2 and TRBJ1-2 gives the full variable domain: EPEVTQTPSHQVTQMGQEVILRCVPISNHLYFYWYRQILGQKVEFLVSFYNNEISEKSEIFDDQFSVERPDGSNFTLKIRSTKLEDSAMYFCASSPGQNYGYTFGSGTRLTVV.

This clonotype appeared a single time. Compared with germline, one end of the junction differs, possibly owing to a read error. The V call is TRBV5-5, the J call TRBJ2-5; 11 nucleotides agree with TRBD1. Looked up from germline, CDR1 is SGHKS and CDR2 is YYEKEE (reference sequence). This CDR3 contains 15 residues. The CDR3 sequence is CASSGRDRGRETQYF. The CDR3 DNA reads TGCGCCAGCAGCGGACGGGACAGGGGGAGGGAGACCCAGTACTTC.

V gene TRBV10-2 combines with J gene TRBJ1-3; D gene uncertain. The CDR3 covers 16 residues. V shed 5 bases and J shed 0 bases, with 14 bases lying between them. CDR1 is WSHSY, CDR2 SAAADI, per germline. In DNA, the CDR3 is TGCGCCAGCAGTCCTAATCCAAAGAGCTCTGGAAACACCATATATTTT. It encodes CASSPNPKSSGNTIYF.

CDR3: CATSRPFPGQGGVTEAFF. The CDR3 nucleotides are TGTGCCACCAGCAGACCATTTCCGGGACAGGGGGGGGTTACTGAAGCTTTCTTT. The chain recombines TRBV15 with TRBJ1-1; 11 bases fit TRBD1. The CDR3 has 18 amino acids. Germline V gene lookup returns CDR1 LNHNV and CDR2 YYDKDF (reference sequence). V dropped 2 bases and J dropped 5; count of bases not matched to a gene: 13. The full variable domain, completed using reference TRBV15 and TRBJ1-1, is DAMVIQNPRYQVTQFGKPVTLSCSQTLNHNVMYWYQQKSSQAPKLLFHYYDKDFNNEADTPDNFQSRRPNTSFCFLDIRSPGLGDTAMYLCATSRPFPGQGGVTEAFFGQGTRLTVV.

This chain joins TRBV20-1 and TRBJ2-2, with D maybe TRBD2 (6 bases). Germline CDR1 is DFQATT and CDR2 is SNEGSKA (reference sequence). The CDR3 has 15 amino acids. V was cut by 0 bases and J by 6 bases, with 14 bases left in between. CDR3 DNA sequence: TGCAGTGCTAGAGATTCCAGCGGGTTTCCCGGGGAGCTGTTTTTT. It codes for CSARDSSGFPGELFF.

The table lists this clonotype with a count of one. The V and J genes are TRBV19 and TRBJ2-5; D call uncertain. The germline gives CDR1 LNHDA, CDR2 SQIVND (reference sequence). The CDR3 length is 14 residues. V was trimmed by 4 bases and J by 4 bases, leaving 13 bases between them. CDR3 coding DNA: TGTGCCAGTAGTAACTACGAGGCTGGAGAGACCCAGTACTTC. Protein sequence: CASSNYEAGETQYF. The full variable domain, with the rest looked up from reference TRBV19 and TRBJ2-5, is DGGITQSPKYLFRKEGQNVTLSCEQNLNHDAMYWYRQDPGQGLRLIYYSQIVNDFQKGDIAEGYSVSREKKESFPLTVTSAQKNPTAFYLCASSNYEAGETQYFGPGTRLLVL.

The chain links TRBV5-1 to TRBJ2-7; possible D gene TRBD2, 5 bases. Germline CDR1 and CDR2: SGHRS and YFSETQ. Trimming took off 0 bases at V and 6 bases at J, with 10 bases between the two ends. The CDR3 spans 13 residues. CDR3 nucleotides: TGCGCCAGCAGCTTGGCGGGCGAGGGCGAGCAGTACTTC. Translated: CASSLAGEGEQYF. Looking up the rest from reference TRBV5-1 and TRBJ2-7 gives the full variable domain: KAGVTQTPRYLIKTRGQQVTLSCSPISGHRSVSWYQQTPGQGLQFLFEYFSETQRNKGNFPGRFSGRQFSNSRSEMNVSTLELGDSALYLCASSLAGEGEQYFGPGTRLTVT.

This chain joins TRBV29-1 and TRBJ1-2; perhaps TRBD1 as D (5 bases). The V gene lost 1 base and the J gene lost 8 bases, with 5 bases spanning the gap. The CDR3 contains 10 residues. Germline-derived CDR1 and CDR2 are SQVTM and ANQGSEA. Written as DNA, the CDR3 is TGCAGCGTTGAAGGGGACGGCTACACCTTC. Translating it yields CSVEGDGYTF.

This clonotype was recorded many times. V usage is TRBV19 and J usage is TRBJ2-7, with a tentative D call TRBD2 (5 bases). The germline V gene has CDR1 LNHDA and CDR2 SQIVND (reference sequence). This CDR3 has 12 amino acids. Trimming took off 7 bases at V and 7 bases at J, with 14 bases between the two ends. The CDR3 region has the DNA TGTGCCAGTAAGACTACCCTTGGGGAGCAGTACTTC. It yields the protein CASKTTLGEQYF.

This clonotype was recorded only once. The chain has TRBV9 and TRBJ1-5; D gene uncertain. The CDR3 has 14 amino acids. Trimming took 0 bases from V and 3 from J, leaving 7 bases between them. From germline, CDR1 is SGDLS and CDR2 YYNGEE. The CDR3 region is CASSVGPDNQPQHF. The CDR3 DNA reads as TGTGCCAGCAGCGTAGGGCCGGACAATCAGCCCCAGCATTTT. The full variable domain, its missing parts supplied by reference TRBV9 and TRBJ1-5, is DSGVTQTPKHLITATGQRVTLRCSPRSGDLSVYWYQQSLDQGLQFLIQYYNGEERAKGNILERFSAQQFPDLHSELNLSSLELGDSALYFCASSVGPDNQPQHFGDGTRLSIL.

This clonotype is a singleton in its sample. This rearrangement joins TRBV20-1 to TRBJ2-7; D gene uncertain. The V end was cut by 0 bases, the J end by 2 bases, with 11 bases between. CDR1 and CDR2 from the germline V gene are DFQATT and SNEGSKA (reference sequence). The CDR3 is 14 amino acids. The CDR3: CSARDFALAYEQYF. CDR3 in DNA: TGCAGTGCTAGAGACTTCGCGCTGGCCTACGAGCAGTACTTC.

The rearrangement links TRBV4-1 to TRBJ2-7; TRBD1 might be the D (6 bases). With 1 base removed from V and 3 bases from J, the gap between germline ends came to 10 bases. The germline V gene has CDR1 MGHRA and CDR2 YSYEKL. The CDR3 spans 14 residues. CDR3: CASSQVGRGYEQYF. In nucleotides, the CDR3 is TGCGCCAGCAGCCAAGTTGGCAGGGGCTACGAGCAGTACTTC.

The CDR3 sequence is CASRDRGDQPQHF. The CDR3 nucleotides read TGTGCCAGTAGGGACAGGGGAGATCAGCCCCAGCATTTT. V gene TRBV19 combines with J gene TRBJ1-5; 9 nucleotides line up with TRBD1. The CDR3 has 13 amino acids. The V gene end was trimmed by 6 bases and the J gene end by 5 bases; junction bases not matched to a gene: 2. Per the germline V gene, CDR1 is LNHDA and CDR2 is SQIVND (reference sequence). The full variable domain, with the rest looked up from reference TRBV19 and TRBJ1-5, is DGGITQSPKYLFRKEGQNVTLSCEQNLNHDAMYWYRQDPGQGLRLIYYSQIVNDFQKGDIAEGYSVSREKKESFPLTVTSAQKNPTAFYLCASRDRGDQPQHFGDGTRLSIL.

This clonotype has ten or more counts. The gene calls are TRBV7-2 and TRBJ2-7, with 11 bases fitting TRBD2. The trim removed 4 bases at V and 7 bases at J, leaving 9 bases unmatched. Germline CDR1 SGHTA, CDR2 FQGNSA. The CDR3 is 15 residues long. For the CDR3, the DNA is TGTGCCAGCAGCTCCCCGACTAGCGGGACATGGGAGCAGTACTTC. Translation: CASSSPTSGTWEQYF.

The chain employs TRBV5-1 and TRBJ2-7, with a tentative D call TRBD1 (5 bases). The CDR3 has 14 amino acids. The ends were cut back, 0 bases at V and 5 bases at J, with 12 bases in the middle. Per germline, CDR1 SGHRS and CDR2 YFSETQ. CDR3 bases: TGCGCCAGCAGCTTGGGACAGCTTAAGGACGAGCAGTACTTC. Translating it yields CASSLGQLKDEQYF.

This clonotype was counted ten times or more. The CDR3 loop is CASRAISTDTQYF. In DNA, the CDR3 is TGTGCCAGCCGGGCCATTAGCACAGATACGCAGTATTTT. The rearrangement links TRBV6-2 or TRBV6-3 to TRBJ2-3; D is uncertain. The V end was cut by 8 bases, the J end by 0 bases, with 9 bases between. CDR1 and CDR2 (germline): MNHEY, SVGEGT. The CDR3 consists of 13 residues.

The chain couples TRBV7-9 to TRBJ2-1; D unresolved. The CDR3 is 13 residues long. V shed 9 bases and J shed 7 bases, with 16 bases lying between them. Germline V lookup: CDR1 SEHNR, CDR2 FQNEAQ (reference sequence). The CDR3 here is CASSIGLENEQFF. The DNA for the CDR3 is TGTGCCAGTAGTATAGGGCTGGAAAATGAGCAGTTCTTC.

V is TRBV6-2 or TRBV6-3 and J is TRBJ2-5; TRBD2 matches at 8 bases. V shed 1 base, J shed 2 bases, and the junction held 3 bases outside the gene matches. The length of the CDR3 is 15 residues. Germline V gene lookup returns CDR1 MNHEY and CDR2 SVGEGT. CDR3 region: CASSYLGGGQETQYF. CDR3 DNA sequence: TGTGCCAGCAGTTACTTGGGCGGGGGGCAAGAGACCCAGTACTTC.

This clonotype was found many times. CDR3 sequence reads: CASSSTSSYNEQFF. In nucleotides, the CDR3 is TGTGCCAGCAGTTCGACTAGCTCCTACAATGAGCAGTTCTTC. This chain uses TRBV6-5 with TRBJ2-1, with TRBD2 as a possible D gene (6 bases). There are 14 residues in the CDR3. From germline, CDR1 is MNHEY and CDR2 SVGAGI. The ends were cut back, 4 bases at V and 0 bases at J, with 7 bases in the middle.